Each of the 23 T cell receptor beta chains below was sequenced from the same sample in a study of T cells in Graves' hyperthyroidism and ophthalmopathy. Researchers amplified the TCR beta CDR3 regions from RNA transcripts. The TCR CDR3 first-round RT-PCR relied on the HTBI primer set. TCRdb ran MiXCR on the multiplex PCR reads and lists one entry per CDR3 protein. There are hundreds of thousands of distinct CDR3 sequences in the sample; 11% to 15% occur only once, and 10% lies in the top ten. Sequenced sample: blood. The receptors derive from a woman aged 18-29 years with Graves' hyperthyroidism.

This clonotype was detected many times. J is TRBJ2-7 and V is TRBV3-1; TRBD2 matches at 10 bases. This CDR3 comprises 15 residues. Per the germline V gene, CDR1 is LGHDT and CDR2 is YNNKEL (reference sequence). The V and J ends lost 4 bases and 2 bases, in that order; junction bases with no gene match: 5. The CDR3 bases are TGTGCCAGCAGCCCTAGCGGGAGTCAAACCTACGAGCAGTACTTC. This translates into CASSPSGSQTYEQYF.

Points on this clonotype: Being one base from a much bigger clone, this may be a read error. The J gene is TRBJ2-1, the V gene TRBV11-2, with D possibly being TRBD2 (6 bases). Germline assignment: CDR1 SGHAT and CDR2 FQNNGV. There are 14 residues in the CDR3. Written as DNA, the CDR3 is TGTGCCAGCAGCTTAGGGGGGAGGAACAATGAGCAGCTCTTC. This encodes CASSLGGRNNEQLF. Full variable domain (remainder filled in from reference TRBV11-2 and TRBJ2-1): EAGVAQSPRYKIIEKRQSVAFWCNPISGHATLYWYQQILGQGPKLLIQFQNNGVVDDSQLPKDRFSAERLKGVDSTLKIQPAKLEDSAVYLCASSLGGRNNEQLFGPGTRLTVL.

The V gene is TRBV14, the J gene TRBJ2-7; 10 positions agree with TRBD1. The germline gives CDR1 SGHDN, CDR2 FVKESK. The CDR3 is 17 amino acids. Trimming took 4 bases from V and 6 from J; bases not matched to a gene: 15. The CDR3 loop is CASSRNPQRWDRGEQYF. CDR3 DNA sequence: TGTGCCAGCAGCCGAAATCCTCAACGATGGGACAGGGGCGAGCAGTACTTC.

This clonotype has ten or more counts. V usage is TRBV4-1 and J usage is TRBJ2-7, with D perhaps TRBD1 or TRBD2 (5 bases each). Germline V gene sequence: CDR1 MGHRA, CDR2 YSYEKL. CDR3 size: 16 residues. V was shortened by 1 base and J by 3 bases, with 16 bases between the two germline ends. The CDR3 DNA follows: TGCGCCAGCAGCCAAGCCATCCGGGACGGGCACTACGAGCAGTACTTC. This sequence encodes CASSQAIRDGHYEQYF.

This clonotype has more than one count but fewer than ten. The chain uses TRBV29-1 and TRBJ1-2; the D is unclear. The CDR3 contains 13 residues. Germline V gene lookup returns CDR1 SQVTM and CDR2 ANQGSEA. V was shortened by 7 bases and J by 0 bases, with 12 bases between the two germline ends. CDR3 sequence: CSAYRDPNYGYTF. The DNA for the CDR3 is TGCAGCGCATACCGGGATCCTAACTATGGCTACACCTTC.

The chain uses TRBV20-1 and TRBJ2-7, with TRBD2 matching over 8 bases. The J call is uncertain, as TRBJ2-1 better fits the DNA end. Germline CDR1 and CDR2: DFQATT and SNEGSKA (reference sequence). The length of the CDR3 is 14 residues. CDR3 amino acids: CSADDSGVSYEQFF. The CDR3 region has the DNA TGCAGTGCCGACGATAGCGGGGTCTCCTACGAGCAGTTCTTC.

The table lists this clonotype with many counts. The J gene is TRBJ2-7, the V gene TRBV7-9; no reliable D call. The V end was cut by 4 bases, the J end by 0 bases, with 10 bases between. In germline, CDR1 is SEHNR, CDR2 FQNEAQ (reference sequence). CDR3 length equals 14 residues. The CDR3 reads CASSSLLDSYEQYF. The CDR3 coding sequence is TGTGCCAGCAGCTCTCTTTTAGACTCCTACGAGCAGTACTTC.

V is TRBV5-1 and J is TRBJ1-1; no clear D gene. V lost 1 base, J lost 0 bases, and 10 bases lay in between. Germline CDR1 is SGHRS and CDR2 is YFSETQ. The CDR3 contains 15 residues. The CDR3 nucleotides are TGCGCCAGCAGCTTGCAGGCCGGCATGAACACTGAAGCTTTCTTT. This translates into CASSLQAGMNTEAFF.

This clonotype was found many times. This chain joins TRBV20-1 and TRBJ2-1, with TRBD2 identical over 13 bases. Germline-derived CDR1 and CDR2 are DFQATT and SNEGSKA (reference sequence). The CDR3 has 14 residues. The V and J ends lost 6 bases and 6 bases, in that order; junction bases with no gene match: 5. CDR3 nucleotides: TGCAGTGCCGCGGGACTAGCGGGGTCCAATGAGCAGTTCTTC. This codes for CSAAGLAGSNEQFF.

This clonotype has ten or more counts. The chain carries TRBV7-8 and TRBJ1-1, with 7 positions matching TRBD1. Germline V CDR1 and CDR2: SGHVS, FQNEAQ. V lost 6 bases to trimming and J lost 1 base; unmatched junction nucleotides: 5. The CDR3 sequence is 14 residues long. CDR3 residues: CASRGRTGNTEAFF. The CDR3 nucleotides read TGTGCCAGCAGGGGAAGGACAGGGAACACTGAAGCTTTCTTT.

This clonotype came up many times. The chain joins TRBV6-1 to TRBJ1-5; unclear D gene. This CDR3 comprises 13 residues. Trimming removed 1 base at V and 4 bases at J, with 5 bases between. Looked up from germline, CDR1 is MNHNS and CDR2 is SASEGT. The CDR3 reads CASSEVRNQPQHF. DNA of the CDR3: TGTGCCAGCAGTGAAGTACGAAATCAGCCCCAGCATTTT.

This chain links TRBV7-9 with TRBJ2-7; D gene uncertain. There are 15 residues in the CDR3. In germline, CDR1 is SEHNR, CDR2 FQNEAQ (reference sequence). V was clipped by 2 bases and J by 2 bases, with 13 bases between them. The CDR3 nucleotides are TGTGCCAGCAGCTTAATTGGGCCCGGCGCCTACGAGCAGTACTTC. Its translation: CASSLIGPGAYEQYF.

The chain carries TRBV2 and TRBJ2-7; 7 bases fit TRBD2. The length of the CDR3 is 16 residues. J was trimmed by 2 bases and V by 7 bases; bases with no gene match: 14. Germline V gene data show CDR1 as SNHLY and CDR2 as FYNNEI. CDR3 sequence (DNA): TGTGCCAGCAACCCAGATGGGCTAGCGGTTACCTACGAGCAGTACTTC. Encoded protein: CASNPDGLAVTYEQYF.

This clonotype was counted ten times or more. This chain links TRBV18 with TRBJ2-2; D not resolved. This CDR3 contains 13 residues. V was clipped by 3 bases and J by 6 bases, with 8 bases between them. The germline gives CDR1 KGHSH, CDR2 LQKENI. The CDR3 nucleotides are TGTGCCAGCTCACCGATGTCCCCCGGGGAGCTGTTTTTT. This encodes CASSPMSPGELFF. The entire variable domain, with the rest obtained from reference TRBV18 and TRBJ2-2, is as follows: NAGVMQNPRHLVRRRGQEARLRCSPMKGHSHVYWYRQLPEEGLKFMVYLQKENIIDESGMPKERFSAEFPKEGPSILRIQQVVRGDSAAYFCASSPMSPGELFFGEGSRLTVL.

Many counts were recorded for this clonotype. This rearrangement joins TRBV4-1 to TRBJ2-7, with D perhaps matching TRBD2 (5 bases). Germline V gives CDR1 MGHRA, CDR2 YSYEKL. The CDR3 covers 15 residues. Between the trimmed V and J ends, which lost 0 bases and 3 bases, there was a span of 12 bases. CDR3 region: CASSQERRPHYEQYF. As DNA, the CDR3 is TGCGCCAGCAGCCAAGAAAGGAGGCCCCACTACGAGCAGTACTTC.

This clonotype was observed many times. The J gene is TRBJ1-1, the V gene TRBV3-1; D may be TRBD1 (6 bases). CDR1 and CDR2 from the germline V gene are LGHDT and YNNKEL (reference sequence). V was pared by 4 bases and J by 3 bases, with 12 bases between. This CDR3 has 14 amino acids. The DNA of the CDR3 is TGTGCCAGCAGCCCACTTCAGGGGTACACTGAAGCTTTCTTT. Translation gives CASSPLQGYTEAFF.

This clonotype appeared many times. V usage is TRBV5-1 and J usage is TRBJ1-1; a weak D match, TRBD1 (6 bases). Germline V gene sequence: CDR1 SGHRS, CDR2 YFSETQ. CDR3 length equals 14 residues. V lost 0 bases and J lost 9, with 15 bases in between. The CDR3 nucleotides are TGCGCCAGCAGCTTGGAAGGGGGATCCCGAAAAGCTTTCTTT. Its protein is CASSLEGGSRKAFF.

This clonotype was recorded at least ten times. The V call is TRBV7-2, the J call TRBJ2-1, with TRBD1 matching 7 bases. V lost 7 bases, J lost 0 bases, and 6 bases stayed unmatched. The CDR3 is 15 residues long. Germline values: CDR1 SGHTA, CDR2 FQGNSA. CDR3 sequence: CASTGTASSYNEQFF. CDR3 DNA: TGTGCCAGCACCGGGACAGCCTCCTCCTACAATGAGCAGTTCTTC.

The genes are TRBV7-2 and TRBJ1-1; TRBD1 might be the D (5 bases). V was clipped by 1 base and J by 4 bases, with 13 bases between them. Looked up from germline, CDR1 is SGHTA and CDR2 is FQGNSA. This CDR3 has 15 amino acids. CDR3 coding DNA: TGTGCCAGCAGCTTAGGGATGGGGGTGGCCACTGAAGCTTTCTTT. Translation gives CASSLGMGVATEAFF.

This clonotype was observed a handful of times. The chain combines TRBV2 with TRBJ2-1, with 7 bases that match TRBD2. Germline values: CDR1 SNHLY, CDR2 FYNNEI. The CDR3 sequence is 16 residues long. Trimming cost V 7 bases and J 0 bases; bases outside gene matches: 9. The CDR3 DNA follows: TGTGCCAGCACACGGAGGGGCGGGAGCTCCTACAATGAGCAGTTCTTC. It is translated as CASTRRGGSSYNEQFF.

This clonotype was picked up many times. The chain recombines TRBV3-1 with TRBJ2-1, with D unclear. V dropped 4 bases and J dropped 5 bases, with 9 bases sitting between them. The germline gives CDR1 LGHDT, CDR2 YNNKEL (reference sequence). This CDR3 has 13 residues. The DNA of the CDR3 is TGTGCCAGCAGCCGACTGGTTAACAATGAGCAGTTCTTC. Residues: CASSRLVNNEQFF.

Note on this clonotype: Given a much more abundant clone one base away, this may be a read error. The chain has TRBV7-8 and TRBJ2-7, with TRBD2 identical over 13 bases. The V gene's germline CDR1 is SGHVS and CDR2 FQNEAQ. The CDR3 has 14 amino acids. For the CDR3, the DNA is TGTGCCAGCAGCCCGGGGACTAGCGGGAACGAGCAGTGCTTC. Translation: CASSPGTSGNEQCF.

There are many counts of this clonotype. This chain uses TRBV7-3 with TRBJ2-2, with 8 positions matching TRBD2. Trimming at V came to 6 bases and at J to 1 base, leaving 4 bases not matched to a gene. Germline V CDR1 and CDR2: SGHTA, FQGTGA. This CDR3 spans 15 amino acids. The DNA for the CDR3 is TGTGCCAGCAGGATTAGCGGGGAGAACACCGGGGAGCTGTTTTTT. Protein product: CASRISGENTGELFF.